This entry is about one T cell receptor (beta chain). The sample originates from a study of CXCR3-negative and CXCR3-positive naive CD8 T cells. Across the study: Per-library TRB read counts averaged about 1.5 +/- 0.3 million, adding up to around 130 million in total.

Phenotypically, naive CD8+ T cells corresponded to CD45RO-CCR7+CD27+CD95-. Germline CDR1 and CDR2: KGHSH and LQKENI. The CDR3 runs 15 residues. The method, 5' RACE with UMI labels, was used to prepare the TRB cDNA libraries. TCRdb re-called the 5' RACE reads; every CDR3 protein appears as one record, without DNA. The sample table sets out about 130,000 distinct CDR3 sequences. This TCR derives from a human donor in good health. Some clones in this sample may be carry-over from other donors' samples. This sequence joins TRBV18 and TRBJ1-4; TCRdb picks TRBD1, but there is no DNA to check that call. Sequenced input: naive CXCR3- CD8+ T cells from blood. The sample's subset: CD45RO-CCR7+CD27+CD95- naive CD8+ T cells lacking CXCR3 (TNR3-). This CDR3 is CASSPRDTSNEKLFF.